This TCR beta chain was obtained from a study of CD8+CD57+ T cells in acquired aplastic anemia. Turning to the study itself: Mean DNA quantity obtained from sorted CD4+ and CD8+ cells was about 3.2 ug. Study findings and constraints: Controls and patients did not differ significantly in CD8+ Simpson's diversity.

This clonotype was detected many times. Its cognate antigen is unknown. The template used for profiling TCR beta VDJ and CDR3 was genomic DNA. One entry per CDR3 protein results from TCRdb running MiXCR on the reads. The sample includes around 200,000 distinct CDR3 sequences, about 59% of them seen just once. The sample was sorted CD4+, CD8+, or CD8+CD57+ T cells (not recorded which) from PBMCs. The clonotype originates from a human donor in good health.

CDR3: CSARDPGTTTDTQYF. The DNA for the CDR3 is TGCAGTGCTAGAGATCCCGGGACTACCACAGATACGCAGTATTTT. The V call is TRBV20-1, the J call TRBJ2-3; 7 bases match TRBD2. Losses at the gene ends were 0 bases for V and 2 bases for J; bases not matched to a gene: 5. The CDR3 length is 15 residues. The germline CDR1 and CDR2 sequences are DFQATT and SNEGSKA (reference sequence).